Below, one TCR beta chain is given with its context. Given a much more abundant clone one base away, this may be a read error. This CDR3 contains 15 residues. The V gene's germline CDR1 is SGHTA and CDR2 FQGTGA. V shed 3 bases, J shed 3 bases, and the junction held 7 bases outside the gene matches. The data belong to a study of T cells in Graves' hyperthyroidism and ophthalmopathy. The PBMCs had their origin in 8.5 to 10 ml of fresh peripheral blood. Researchers took RNA transcripts and amplified the TCR beta CDR3 regions from them. The HTBI set primed first-round TCR CDR3 RT-PCR. TCRdb analysed the multiplex PCR reads with MiXCR anew, one entry per CDR3 protein. The sample records hundreds of thousands of distinct CDR3 sequences, roughly 20% being singletons.

The specimen sequenced was blood. This receptor was taken from a woman aged 50 to 60 with Graves' hyperthyroidism that later progressed to Graves' ophthalmopathy. The chain joins TRBV7-3 to TRBJ2-7; 8 bases map to TRBD1. CDR3 amino acids: CASSFGGTGIYEQYF. Here the CDR3 DNA reads TGTGCCAGCAGCTTTGGGGGGACAGGAATCTACGAGCAGTACTTC. Full variable domain (outside the CDR3, taken from reference TRBV7-3 and TRBJ2-7): GAGVSQTPSNKVTEKGKYVELRCDPISGHTALYWYRQSLGQGPEFLIYFQGTGAADDSGLPNDRFFAVRPEGSVSTLKIQRTERGDSAVYLCASSFGGTGIYEQYFGPGTRLTVT.